Sequencing of this TCR beta chain was carried out in a study of CD8 T cells in Susac syndrome. This CDR3 has 15 residues. The V gene lost 3 bases and the J gene lost 3 bases, with 15 bases spanning the gap. Looked up from germline, CDR1 is MGHRA and CDR2 is YSYEKL. While serving as controls, healthy donors were matched for age and sex. The TEMRA cells underwent FACS enrichment, while the CD8+ and CD4+ T cells underwent negative isolation. Random hexamers were used to reverse transcribe an amount of roughly 0.5 to 1 ug RNA. Coverage of TCR beta CDR3 amplification by immunoSEQ multiplex PCR extended to 54 Vbeta and 13 Jbeta. Each CDR3 protein is one row after TCRdb ran MiXCR on the immunoSEQ multiplex PCR reads. This table holds nearly 70,000 distinct CDR3 sequences, about 95% found once.

What was sequenced was CD8+ T cells from PBMCs. The chain has TRBV4-1 and TRBJ2-7, with a tentative D call TRBD2 (7 bases). This TCR derives from a human donor in good health. In DNA form, the CDR3 reads TGCGCCAGCAGCCAGACCGCGGGGGCGGGCTACGAGCAGTACTTC. Encoded protein: CASSQTAGAGYEQYF.